This T cell receptor beta chain was observed in a study of T cells in Graves' hyperthyroidism and ophthalmopathy. Overall study findings and caveats: Separating ophthalmopathy from stable hyperthyroidism was achieved by a 13 V-J model.

Template material for amplifying TCR beta CDR3 regions consisted of RNA transcripts. Researchers ran a first-round RT-PCR on the TCR CDR3 using the HTBI primer set. Via MiXCR, TCRdb re-called the multiplex PCR reads, giving one row per CDR3 protein. The sample carries approximately 530,000 distinct CDR3 sequences, just under 20% recorded once. In the case of this clonotype: Its specificity is unknown.

The CDR3 totals 15 residues. V dropped 4 bases and J dropped 1 base, with 14 bases sitting between them. Germline V gene lookup returns CDR1 PRHDT and CDR2 FYEKMQ (reference sequence). Clinical symptoms, serum thyroxine, TRAb, thyroid ultrasound and orbital computed tomography established diagnosis. The V and J genes are TRBV13 and TRBJ2-7; D might be TRBD2 (5 bases). The sample comprised blood. The receptor was derived from a man aged 40-49 years with Graves' ophthalmopathy. CDR3 in amino acids: CASSSTRTGSYEQYF. The DNA for the CDR3 is TGTGCCAGCAGCTCAACTCGGACGGGGTCCTACGAGCAGTACTTC.